A selection of T cell receptor beta chains follows, all from one sample in a study of T cell responses to AZD1222 COVID-19 vaccine. Sequencing was performed with immunoSEQ multiplex PCR; in TCRdb, only in-frame clones are kept and a portion is missing. The sample has 120,000 or so clones; around nine tenths are singletons. This specimen consisted of peripheral blood, obtained on day 0 of AZD1222 vaccination. The receptors shown here come from an adult in good health. CDR3s include the opening cysteine and the closing phenylalanine or tryptophan. D genes are given only for firm matches. Clone sizes are given selectively: once, few, many, or a class where the clone is expanded.

size: .
J: TRBJ1-2
V: TRBV5-1
D: .
CDR3: CASRPPGDGRYYTF
DNA: TGCGCCAGCCGTCCACCGGGAGACGGTCGTTACTACACCTTC

size: .
J: TRBJ1-5
V: TRBV23-1
D: TRBD1
CDR3: CASDPARDRGLYSNQPQHF
DNA: TGCGCCAGCGACCCGGCGAGAGACAGGGGGCTCTATAGCAATCAGCCCCAGCATTTT

size: .
J: TRBJ1-5
V: TRBV7-9
D: .
CDR3: CASSLEAASNQPQHF
DNA: TGTGCCAGCAGCTTAGAAGCAGCTAGCAATCAGCCCCAGCATTTT

size: few
J: TRBJ1-6
V: TRBV7-3
D: .
CDR3: CASSLSGGDSPLHF
DNA: TGTGCCAGCAGCTTGTCCGGAGGGGATTCACCCCTCCACTTT

size: .
J: TRBJ2-3
V: TRBV29-1
D: .
CDR3: CSVAVRTTDTQYF
DNA: TGCAGCGTTGCGGTTAGGACCACAGATACGCAGTATTTT

size: .
J: TRBJ1-2
V: TRBV6-1
D: TRBD1
CDR3: CASSETLWTGTYGYTF
DNA: TGTGCCAGCAGTGAAACCCTCTGGACAGGGACCTATGGCTACACCTTC

size: .
J: TRBJ1-5
V: TRBV2
D: .
CDR3: CASSGGTALRQPQHF
DNA: TGTGCCAGCAGTGGGGGGACGGCGCTCCGTCAGCCCCAGCATTTT

size: .
J: TRBJ2-5
V: TRBV5-1
D: TRBD2
CDR3: CASSLRLAGGRSRETQYF
DNA: TGCGCCAGCAGCTTGAGACTAGCGGGGGGCCGATCGAGAGAGACCCAGTACTTC

size: .
J: TRBJ2-7
V: TRBV11-2
D: .
CDR3: CASSLVRYYEQYF
DNA: TGTGCCAGCAGCTTAGTCAGATACTACGAGCAGTACTTC

size: .
J: TRBJ2-7
V: TRBV5-6
D: .
CDR3: CASSLRDISYEQYF
DNA: TGTGCCAGCAGCTTGCGGGACATCTCCTACGAGCAGTACTTC

size: .
J: TRBJ2-7
V: TRBV12-5
D: .
CDR3: CASGFGQGGSDEQYF
DNA: TGTGCTAGTGGTTTCGGACAGGGAGGGTCTGACGAGCAGTACTTC

size: .
J: TRBJ1-1
V: TRBV5-1
D: .
CDR3: CASSLGRGLMNTEAFF
DNA: TGCGCCAGCAGCTTGGGTAGGGGACTAATGAACACTGAAGCTTTCTTT

size: .
J: TRBJ2-7
V: TRBV5-1
D: .
CDR3: CASSLQGGDEQYF
DNA: TGCGCCAGCAGCTTACAGGGAGGGGACGAGCAGTACTTC

size: once
J: TRBJ1-3
V: TRBV7-9
D: .
CDR3: CASSLGSGNTIYF
DNA: TGTGCCAGCAGCTTGGGTTCTGGAAACACCATATATTTT

size: few
J: TRBJ1-2
V: TRBV5-1
D: TRBD1
CDR3: CASSLTSDRGWGYTF
DNA: TGCGCCAGCAGCTTGACCTCGGACAGGGGATGGGGCTACACCTTC

size: few
J: TRBJ2-1
V: TRBV7-9
D: TRBD2
CDR3: CASSLGLADEQFF
DNA: TGTGCCAGCAGCTTGGGACTAGCGGATGAGCAGTTCTTC

size: .
J: TRBJ2-1
V: TRBV6-5
D: TRBD1
CDR3: CASSQTGGTEQFF
DNA: TGTGCCAGCAGTCAGACAGGGGGGACTGAGCAGTTCTTC

size: .
J: TRBJ1-6
V: TRBV16
D: .
CDR3: CASSPTTDYNSPLHF
DNA: TGTGCCAGCAGCCCCACGACCGATTATAATTCACCCCTCCACTTT

size: .
J: TRBJ1-1
V: TRBV27
D: .
CDR3: CASSLRTALNTEAFF
DNA: TGTGCCAGCAGTTTACGGACAGCTCTGAACACTGAAGCTTTCTTT

size: .
J: TRBJ1-1
V: TRBV14
D: .
CDR3: CASSQGQGEAFF
DNA: TGTGCCAGCAGCCAAGGACAAGGTGAAGCTTTCTTT

size: few
J: TRBJ1-1
V: TRBV7-9
D: .
CDR3: CASSPPGGRKTEAFF
DNA: TGTGCCAGCAGCCCCCCGGGCGGCCGGAAAACTGAAGCTTTCTTT

size: .
J: TRBJ2-1
V: TRBV28
D: .
CDR3: CAHGAGYNEQFF
DNA: TGTGCCCACGGGGCAGGATACAATGAGCAGTTCTTC

size: .
J: TRBJ2-1
V: TRBV12-3/TRBV12-4
D: .
CDR3: CASSFFVGEQFF
DNA: TGTGCCAGCAGTTTCTTCGTTGGTGAGCAGTTCTTC

size: .
J: TRBJ2-1
V: TRBV28
D: TRBD1
CDR3: CASSLGQGNEQFF
DNA: TGTGCCAGCAGTTTGGGACAGGGTAATGAGCAGTTCTTC

size: few
J: TRBJ2-1
V: TRBV28
D: .
CDR3: CASSLSGRQKQFF
DNA: TGTGCCAGCAGTTTATCCGGCAGACAGAAGCAGTTCTTC

size: .
J: TRBJ1-5
V: TRBV10-3
D: TRBD1
CDR3: CAISDQGGEDQPQHF
DNA: TGTGCCATCAGTGATCAGGGGGGAGAAGATCAGCCCCAGCATTTT

size: .
J: TRBJ2-1
V: TRBV11-3
D: TRBD2
CDR3: CASSIGGGDFHEQFF
DNA: TGTGCCAGCAGCATCGGCGGGGGGGACTTCCATGAGCAGTTCTTC

size: .
J: TRBJ1-1
V: TRBV9
D: .
CDR3: CASSVVTANTEAFF
DNA: TGTGCCAGCAGCGTAGTGACAGCAAACACTGAAGCTTTCTTT

size: .
J: TRBJ2-7
V: TRBV29-1
D: TRBD2
CDR3: CSVEGASGVEQYF
DNA: TGCAGCGTTGAAGGAGCTAGCGGGGTAGAGCAGTACTTC

size: .
J: TRBJ1-2
V: TRBV7-9
D: .
CDR3: CASSGAGADGYTF
DNA: TGTGCCAGCAGCGGCGCAGGGGCGGATGGCTACACCTTC

size: .
J: TRBJ2-1
V: TRBV2
D: .
CDR3: CASSKQLREDEQFF
DNA: TGTGCCAGCAGTAAACAGTTGAGGGAAGATGAGCAGTTCTTC

size: .
J: TRBJ1-2
V: TRBV7-8
D: .
CDR3: CASSLAAAYYGYTF
DNA: TGTGCCAGCAGCTTAGCGGCTGCCTACTATGGCTACACCTTC

size: .
J: TRBJ2-2
V: TRBV3-1/TRBV3-2
D: .
CDR3: CASSQAQRGAGNTGELFF
DNA: TGTGCCAGCAGCCAAGCCCAACGGGGAGCGGGGAACACCGGGGAGCTGTTTTTT

size: few
J: TRBJ1-4
V: TRBV15
D: .
CDR3: CATSRDVGEKLFF
DNA: TGTGCCACCAGCAGAGATGTAGGCGAAAAACTGTTTTTT

size: .
J: TRBJ2-7
V: TRBV7-8
D: TRBD2
CDR3: CASSLVAGYEQYF
DNA: TGTGCCAGCAGCTTGGTAGCGGGCTACGAGCAGTACTTC

size: .
J: TRBJ2-1
V: TRBV19
D: TRBD1
CDR3: CASSIRDRGDEQFF
DNA: TGTGCCAGTAGTATAAGGGACAGGGGGGATGAGCAGTTCTTC

size: .
J: TRBJ1-2
V: TRBV2
D: .
CDR3: CASSEIQGTNYGYTF
DNA: TGTGCCAGCAGTGAGATACAGGGAACTAACTATGGCTACACCTTC

size: .
J: TRBJ2-1
V: TRBV18
D: TRBD1
CDR3: CASSPQAGTERYNEQFF
DNA: TGTGCCAGCTCACCACAGGCCGGGACAGAGCGCTACAATGAGCAGTTCTTC

size: few
J: TRBJ1-1
V: TRBV12-3/TRBV12-4
D: TRBD1
CDR3: CASKKQGYTEAFF
DNA: TGTGCCAGCAAAAAACAGGGGTACACTGAAGCTTTCTTT

size: .
J: TRBJ1-2
V: TRBV3-1/TRBV3-2
D: .
CDR3: CASSPTLAGYGYTF
DNA: TGTGCCAGCAGCCCAACACTAGCGGGCTATGGCTACACCTTC

size: .
J: TRBJ2-7
V: TRBV6-6
D: TRBD2
CDR3: CASSPGLVWRGEAYEQYF
DNA: TGTGCCAGCAGTCCGGGACTAGTTTGGAGGGGGGAGGCGTACGAGCAGTACTTC

size: .
J: TRBJ1-5
V: TRBV27
D: TRBD1
CDR3: CASREQGAGNQPQHF
DNA: TGTGCCAGCAGAGAACAGGGGGCAGGCAATCAGCCCCAGCATTTT

size: .
J: TRBJ2-5
V: TRBV7-9
D: .
CDR3: CASKTGAPETQYF
DNA: TGTGCCAGCAAGACGGGGGCACCGGAGACCCAGTACTTC

size: .
J: TRBJ2-1
V: TRBV7-6
D: .
CDR3: CASSSLDYEQFF
DNA: TGTGCCAGCAGCTCCCTAGATTATGAGCAGTTCTTC

size: few
J: TRBJ1-2
V: TRBV7-9
D: TRBD1
CDR3: CASSFDRDYGYTF
DNA: TGTGCCAGCAGCTTCGACAGGGACTATGGCTACACCTTC

size: .
J: TRBJ1-2
V: TRBV18
D: .
CDR3: CASSEGGDYGYTF
DNA: TGTGCCAGCTCCGAGGGGGGCGACTATGGCTACACCTTC

size: .
J: TRBJ2-7
V: TRBV27
D: .
CDR3: CASSETWEYEQYF
DNA: TGTGCCAGCAGTGAAACCTGGGAGTACGAGCAGTACTTC

size: .
J: TRBJ1-1
V: TRBV7-8
D: .
CDR3: CASSLERAVGTEAFF
DNA: TGTGCCAGCAGCTTAGAGAGGGCAGTGGGCACTGAAGCTTTCTTT

size: .
J: TRBJ2-3
V: TRBV18
D: TRBD2
CDR3: CASSPQALAGLSTDTQYF
DNA: TGTGCCAGCTCACCACAAGCACTAGCGGGCCTGAGCACAGATACGCAGTATTTT

size: .
J: TRBJ2-5
V: TRBV19
D: .
CDR3: CASSIGGEHTQYF
DNA: TGTGCCAGTAGTATAGGGGGGGAACATACCCAGTACTTC

size: .
J: TRBJ2-7
V: TRBV18
D: TRBD2
CDR3: CASGGRAGIGEQYF
DNA: TGTGCCAGCGGAGGCCGAGCGGGAATTGGCGAGCAGTACTTC

size: .
J: TRBJ1-5
V: TRBV18
D: .
CDR3: CASSHDDQPQHF
DNA: TGTGCCAGCTCACACGACGATCAGCCCCAGCATTTT

size: .
J: TRBJ2-3
V: TRBV9
D: .
CDR3: CASSASNRAQDTQYF
DNA: TGTGCCAGCAGCGCCTCCAACAGAGCCCAGGATACGCAGTATTTT

size: .
J: TRBJ2-7
V: TRBV30
D: TRBD2
CDR3: CACGGSYEQYF
DNA: TGTGCCTGTGGCGGGAGCTACGAGCAGTACTTC

size: .
J: TRBJ2-2
V: TRBV4-1
D: .
CDR3: CASSQDSSFFGGELFF
DNA: TGCGCCAGCAGCCAAGATAGTTCCTTTTTTGGCGGGGAGCTGTTTTTT

size: .
J: TRBJ1-1
V: TRBV5-1
D: TRBD1
CDR3: CASSFGQGGYTEAFF
DNA: TGCGCCAGCAGCTTCGGACAGGGCGGGTACACTGAAGCTTTCTTT

size: medium-sized
J: TRBJ2-5
V: TRBV7-9
D: TRBD2
CDR3: CASSLGLAGEQETQYF
DNA: TGTGCCAGCAGCTTGGGACTAGCGGGGGAGCAAGAGACCCAGTACTTC

size: .
J: TRBJ1-1
V: TRBV2
D: .
CDR3: CASSQVMNTEAFF
DNA: TGTGCCAGCAGTCAAGTAATGAACACTGAAGCTTTCTTT

size: .
J: TRBJ2-7
V: TRBV28
D: .
CDR3: CASSPVGQESDEQYF
DNA: TGTGCCAGCTCCCCTGTTGGCCAAGAGTCCGACGAGCAGTACTTC

size: .
J: TRBJ2-2
V: TRBV7-3
D: .
CDR3: CASSSLDAGELFF
DNA: TGTGCCAGCAGCTCGCTAGACGCCGGGGAGCTGTTTTTT